Below, 7 T cell receptor beta chains from the same sample are listed, as sequenced in a study of control samples from healthy donors and cancer patients. Repertoires were generated with immunoSEQ multiplex PCR, while TCRdb's copy carries only in-frame clones and drops some. The data hold some 130,000 clones, with approximately 92% observed a single time. Sequencing was performed on blood. All receptors come from a middle-aged man in good health.

The J gene is TRBJ1-3, the V gene TRBV7-9; D is possibly TRBD1 (5 bases). Germline V gene lookup returns CDR1 SEHNR and CDR2 FQNEAQ (reference sequence). V was pared by 5 bases and J by 0 bases, with 11 bases between. This CDR3 comprises 15 residues. DNA of the CDR3: TGTGCCAGCAGCCCGGGACCCCCCTCTGGAAACACCATATATTTT. It yields the protein CASSPGPPSGNTIYF.

This chain connects TRBV6-5 to TRBJ2-5; 10 nucleotides match TRBD2. Trimming cost V 7 bases and J 1 base; bases outside gene matches: 3. CDR1 is MNHEY, CDR2 SVGAGI, per germline. The CDR3 is 14 residues long. The CDR3 coding sequence is TGTGCCAGCATGAGCGGGGGGGCCCAAGAGACCCAGTACTTC. It yields the protein CASMSGGAQETQYF.

This clone was detected once. The chain employs TRBV12-1 and TRBJ2-4. TRBV12-1 is deemed a pseudogene. The CDR3 runs 14 residues. The CDR3 coding sequence is TGTGCCAGCAGCTCAGTTAATAATAGGTACATTCAGTACTTC. Its translation is CASSSVNNRYIQYF.

V is TRBV19 and J is TRBJ1-2; no definite D call. V shed 3 bases and J shed 4 bases, with 9 bases lying between them. CDR1 and CDR2 from the germline V gene are LNHDA and SQIVND (reference sequence). The CDR3 extends over 13 amino acids. DNA for the CDR3: TGTGCCAGTAGTATTAAGGGAAGCTATGGCTACACCTTC. As protein: CASSIKGSYGYTF.

V gene TRBV30 combines with J gene TRBJ1-1; the D gene is possibly TRBD1 (5 bases). There are 13 residues in the CDR3. The germline V gene has CDR1 GTSNPN and CDR2 SVGIG (reference sequence). Between the trimmed V and J ends, which lost 8 bases and 7 bases, there was a span of 20 bases. The chain's CDR3 is CAGKVGRGGEAFF. For the CDR3, the DNA is TGTGCCGGAAAAGTGGGGCGGGGGGGTGAAGCTTTCTTT.

This sequence joins TRBV6-6 and TRBJ2-1; D is undetermined. The V and J ends lost 5 bases and 7 bases respectively, with 6 bases between them. The CDR3 has 11 amino acids. Germline loops: CDR1 MNHNY, CDR2 SVGAGI (reference sequence). The CDR3 DNA follows: TGTGCCAGCAGTCTACGGAATGAGCAGTTCTTC. This gives the protein CASSLRNEQFF.

The chain recombines TRBV3-1 (or the pseudogene TRBV3-2) with TRBJ1-2; D is uncertain. Germline loops: CDR1 LGHDT, CDR2 YNNKEL (reference sequence). V shed 3 bases and J shed 4 bases, with 15 bases lying between them. This CDR3 is built from 15 residues. DNA for the CDR3: TGTGCCAGCAGCCAGGAATTTGAGTGGCCCTATGGCTACACCTTC. Protein product: CASSQEFEWPYGYTF.